This TCR beta chain was sequenced in a study of cytomegalovirus exposure and HLA in healthy donors. Findings of the study overall: Among the sequence variants, a highly shared cluster was likely an artifact of sequencing.

V lost 0 bases and J lost 4; bases outside the gene matches: 13. The CDR3 covers 17 residues. CDR1 and CDR2 (germline): SGHRS, YFSETQ. 13 Jbeta primers and 60 Vbeta primers were used for the PCR. Data came from immunoSEQ multiplex PCR; TCRdb stores just in-frame clones and leaves some out. The data show 150,000 to 200,000 clones, roughly four fifths seen once. This clone appeared a single time. Its antigen remains unidentified. The chain joins TRBV5-1 to TRBJ2-7, with 7 bases fitting TRBD2. Sequencing input: PBMCs. This TCR derives from a man aged 40-49 years in good health and CMV-seropositive. The DNA for the CDR3 is TGCGCCAGCAGCTTGGGGATCGTCGGACTAGTTAGATACGAGCAGTACTTC. Translating gives CASSLGIVGLVRYEQYF.